This TCR beta chain was sequenced for a study of T cell responses to AZD1222 COVID-19 vaccine (dated by TCRdb to the early 2020s). Regarding the study in general: Because spike-specific TCR depth and breadth did not differ between the two schedules, AZD1222 recipients who got a second dose at roughly 4 weeks were pooled with those who got a second dose at roughly 12 weeks. TCR sequencing covered 230 or so trial participants: 200 to 220 given two doses of AZD1222 and some 25 given two doses of MenACWY control vaccine. Trial participants were enrolled by age into 18-55, 56-69 and 70-plus year subgroups, with roughly 150, 30 and 60 TCR-sequenced participants respectively.

V is clipped by 5 bases and J by 2 bases, and the sequence between their germline boundaries is 14 bases long. In the germline V gene (reference sequence), CDR1 corresponds to MNHEY and CDR2 to SMNVEV. The CDR3 contains 15 residues, cysteine and phenylalanine counted. Only CDR3 DNA is held: 45 bases, read in frame from base 1. The CDR3 regions of human TCRbeta chains were subjected to immunosequencing. As for the original processing: TCRs in the repertoires were compared against a reference library of SARS-CoV-2-specific TCRs that had been generated with the MIRA antigen-specificity platform. Breadth was defined as the fraction of unique TCRs that were SARS-CoV-2-associated, and depth was defined as the fraction of total T cells that were SARS-CoV-2-associated. Using the MIRA data, each spike-specific TCR was assigned both to the spike region to which the TCR was reactive and to a CD4 or CD8 class. Log10-transformed breadth and depth values were compared by one-way ANOVA with Sidak's multiple comparisons tests. Sourced from immuneACCESS, this table was stored by TCRdb with only in-frame sequences that have V and J called. A share of the clones is absent; for the studies checked, an unresolved V gene accounts for under half, and the remainder has no known explanation. V, J and clone size derive from that table, while D and trimming were established from the DNA sequence. Within this sample are 150,000 to 200,000 clones, with 80% to 95% of them counted one time only. About 10% of the sample is taken by the ten largest.

What the time point label conveys for this sample: baseline before first vaccination. Samples from vaccinated people were obtained from the UK trials COV001 and COV002, which included a single-blind randomized controlled phase 2/3 trial of AZD1222 (ChAdOx1 nCoV-19) in healthy adults. For TCRbeta chain sequencing, PBMC samples from trial participants were taken at day 0 and at day 28 after the second dose. Comments on this clone: The antigen this receptor binds is unknown. Nothing much larger sits one base from this clone, and base qualities are not available.

What the work shows at the level of the full study, not this receptor alone: Vaccine-associated CD4 TCRs spanned the whole spike protein, with dominant responses in regions 160-218 and 743-854. In the small 56-69-year group, the increase in depth fell short of significance, most likely because of low power. Most participants were white British and females outnumbered males, and the authors suggested that clonal diversity may have been underestimated. A significant rise in spike-specific TCR breadth and depth was observed after two AZD1222 doses relative to day 0 and relative to MenACWY recipients. Because no day 14 peak-response samples were available, repertoires were characterized only after the peak T cell response. Epitopes outside the regions mutated in the B.1.351 and B.1.1.7 variants were reportedly recognized by nearly half of the unique spike-specific TCRs. Conclusions about previously exposed vaccinees were limited because only six AZD1222 recipients were SARS-CoV-2 seropositive at baseline.

The receptor was isolated from an adult in good health. The chain is encoded by TRBV27 joined to TRBJ2-3, with the D gene call left open. The sequencing used peripheral blood, collected on day 0 of AZD1222 vaccination. The nucleotide sequence is given as TGTGCCAGCAGTAAGGCGGTCGAAAACACAGATACGCAGTATTTT. Translated, this is CASSKAVENTDTQYF.